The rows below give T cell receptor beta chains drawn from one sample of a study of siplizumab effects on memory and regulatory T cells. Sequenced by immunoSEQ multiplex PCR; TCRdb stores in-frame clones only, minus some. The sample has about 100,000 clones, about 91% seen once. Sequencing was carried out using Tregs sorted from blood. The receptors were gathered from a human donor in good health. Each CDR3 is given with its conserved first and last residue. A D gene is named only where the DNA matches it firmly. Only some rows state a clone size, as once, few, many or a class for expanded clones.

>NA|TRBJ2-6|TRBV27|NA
CASSLRGSGANVLTF
TGTGCCAGCAGTTTAAGGGGGTCTGGGGCCAACGTCCTGACTTTC
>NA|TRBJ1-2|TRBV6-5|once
CASSSLAGSMYSYTF
TGTGCCAGCAGTAGCCTCGCAGGGTCCATGTATAGCTACACCTTC
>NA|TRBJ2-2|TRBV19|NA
CASSLRTQGLIAGELFF
TGTGCCAGTAGTCTCCGCACACAGGGTCTTATAGCCGGGGAGCTGTTTTTT
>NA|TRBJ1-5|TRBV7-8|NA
CASSLGQHQPQHF
TGTGCCAGCAGCTTAGGACAGCATCAGCCCCAGCATTTT
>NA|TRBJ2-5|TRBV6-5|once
CASSYGGGDQETQYF
TGTGCCAGCAGTTATGGAGGAGGGGATCAAGAGACCCAGTACTTC
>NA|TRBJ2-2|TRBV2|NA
CASSSLQGSAGELFF
TGTGCCAGCAGTTCTCTTCAGGGGAGCGCCGGGGAGCTGTTTTTT
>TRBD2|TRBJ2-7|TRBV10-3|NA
CAISERLAGGVEQYF
TGTGCCATCAGTGAGCGGTTAGCGGGAGGAGTCGAGCAGTACTTC
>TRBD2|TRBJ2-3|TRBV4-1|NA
CASSQGPGGPVDTQYF
TGCGCCAGCAGCCAAGGTCCGGGAGGGCCTGTAGATACGCAGTATTTT
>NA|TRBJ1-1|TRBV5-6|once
CASSSYTEAFF
TGTGCCAGCAGCTCGTACACTGAAGCTTTCTTT
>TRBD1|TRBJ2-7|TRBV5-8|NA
CASSLSTGPYEQYF
TGTGCCAGCAGCTTATCGACAGGGCCCTACGAGCAGTACTTC
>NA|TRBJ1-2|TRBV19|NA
CASSITGGARYGYTF
TGTGCCAGTAGTATTACGGGGGGCGCAAGGTATGGCTACACCTTC